This is a list of T cell receptor beta chains from one sample in a study of Tregs in tolerant kidney transplant recipients. Produced via immunoSEQ multiplex PCR; TCRdb's table is partial and in-frame only. The table shows roughly 120,000 clones, with 92% occurring only once. Sequenced sample: CD4+ T cells from blood. The source is a human donor in good health. The CDR3 runs from the conserved cysteine through the conserved F or W. Fields, in order: V gene, clone size, J gene, D gene, CDR3 protein, CDR3 DNA. D genes are given only for firm matches. Size values are once, few and many counts, or a class for expanded clones, and some rows have none.

TRBV18,.,TRBJ1-2,.,CASSQSDSTYGYTF,TGTGCCAGCTCACAATCGGACAGTACCTATGGCTACACCTTC
TRBV20-1,.,TRBJ1-2,.,CSALLDYGYTF,TGCAGTGCCCTGCTGGATTACGGCTACACCTTC
TRBV6-5,.,TRBJ2-5,.,CASSYTYQETQYF,TGTGCCAGCAGTTACACGTACCAAGAGACCCAGTACTTC
TRBV7-9,.,TRBJ1-5,.,CASSSTSSNQPQHF,TGTGCCAGCAGCTCGACATCCAGCAATCAGCCCCAGCATTTT
TRBV11-2,.,TRBJ2-2,.,CASSFSSGTGELFF,TGTGCCAGCAGCTTCTCTTCTGGGACCGGGGAGCTGTTTTTT
TRBV29-1,.,TRBJ1-4,.,CSALTAFDEKLFF,TGCAGCGCCCTGACCGCCTTTGATGAAAAACTGTTTTTT
TRBV6-5,.,TRBJ1-2,.,CASSYKQEEGYTF,TGTGCCAGCAGTTATAAACAGGAGGAAGGCTACACCTTC
TRBV5-1,.,TRBJ1-4,.,CASSLGRVTNEKLFF,TGCGCCAGCAGCTTGGGGCGGGTGACTAATGAAAAACTGTTTTTT
TRBV18,.,TRBJ2-1,TRBD2,CASSLYTSGRDNEQFF,TGTGCCAGCTCACTCTATACTAGCGGGAGAGACAATGAGCAGTTCTTC
TRBV6-5,.,TRBJ2-7,.,CASSQRTATYEQYF,TGTGCCAGCAGCCAACGGACAGCTACCTACGAGCAGTACTTC
TRBV11-2,.,TRBJ1-2,TRBD1,CASSRDREGGYTF,TGTGCCAGCAGCCGAGACAGGGAGGGCGGCTACACCTTC
TRBV7-9,.,TRBJ1-4,TRBD1,CASSLGQGGEKLFF,TGTGCCAGCAGCTTAGGACAGGGAGGAGAAAAACTGTTTTTT
TRBV19,once,TRBJ2-7,.,CASSGKGGISYEQYF,TGTGCCAGTAGTGGGAAAGGGGGGATCTCCTACGAGCAGTACTTC
TRBV6-6,.,TRBJ1-5,.,CASSNAGSNQPQHF,TGTGCCAGCAGTAACGCGGGGAGCAATCAGCCCCAGCATTTT
TRBV7-3,.,TRBJ2-3,TRBD2,CASSPGGPTDTQYF,TGTGCCAGCAGCCCGGGGGGACCCACAGATACGCAGTATTTT
TRBV5-4,.,TRBJ1-1,TRBD1,CASSNQGGEAFF,TGTGCCAGCAGCAACCAGGGGGGTGAAGCTTTCTTT
TRBV11-2,.,TRBJ2-3,.,CASIPLGFQSTDTQYF,TGTGCCAGCATCCCACTCGGGTTTCAGAGCACAGATACGCAGTATTTT
TRBV29-1,.,TRBJ2-5,.,CSTSAGEETQYF,TGCAGCACCTCAGCCGGGGAAGAGACCCAGTACTTC
TRBV5-1,.,TRBJ1-3,TRBD1,CASSLSTGAGNTTYF,TGCGCCAGCAGCCTCTCAACAGGGGCTGGAAACACCACATATTTT
TRBV19,.,TRBJ2-2,.,CASSILTGRRGNAGELFF,TGTGCCAGTAGTATACTAACGGGCCGTCGTGGAAACGCCGGGGAGCTGTTTTTT
TRBV5-1,.,TRBJ2-7,.,CASSLEQGRRSYEQYF,TGCGCCAGCAGCTTGGAGCAGGGACGACGCTCCTACGAGCAGTACTTC
TRBV27,.,TRBJ1-1,TRBD1,CATTWAGTGTGVGTEAFF,TGTGCCACCACCTGGGCTGGAACCGGGACAGGGGTGGGCACTGAAGCTTTCTTT
TRBV15,.,TRBJ1-3,.,CATSRAPTASGNTIYF,TGTGCCACCAGCAGAGCTCCGACCGCCTCTGGAAACACCATATATTTT
TRBV5-8,.,TRBJ1-4,.,CASSLRRTANEKLFF,TGTGCCAGCAGCTTAAGAAGGACGGCTAATGAAAAACTGTTTTTT
TRBV5-1,once,TRBJ1-1,.,CASSRVGVEAFF,TGCGCCAGCAGCCGGGTCGGGGTTGAGGCTTTCTTT
TRBV30,.,TRBJ1-1,.,CAWSAQTGYMNTEAFF,TGTGCCTGGAGTGCCCAGACAGGATACATGAACACTGAAGCTTTCTTT
TRBV6-6,.,TRBJ1-6,.,CASSLTRDNSPLHF,TGTGCCAGCAGTTTAACACGAGATAATTCACCCCTCCACTTT
TRBV5-1,.,TRBJ2-1,TRBD2,CASSQSGTSGSYEQFF,TGCGCCAGCAGCCAGAGTGGGACTAGCGGGAGTTATGAGCAGTTCTTC
TRBV5-4,.,TRBJ2-7,TRBD1,CASSRQTGGPGEEQYF,TGTGCCAGCAGCCGCCAGACAGGGGGTCCGGGTGAGGAGCAGTACTTC
TRBV2,.,TRBJ2-1,TRBD1,CASRPGQSSYNEQFF,TGTGCCAGCAGGCCGGGACAGAGCTCCTACAATGAGCAGTTCTTC
TRBV27,once,TRBJ1-1,TRBD1,CASRPTHRGLNRDTEAFF,TGTGCCAGCAGGCCAACCCACAGGGGGCTCAATCGGGACACTGAAGCTTTCTTT
TRBV5-1,.,TRBJ2-5,TRBD2,CASSFSAGEETQYF,TGCGCCAGCAGCTTCTCCGCGGGAGAAGAGACCCAGTACTTC
TRBV7-6,.,TRBJ2-2,.,CASSLRTLNTGELFF,TGTGCCAGCAGCTTACGGACACTTAACACCGGGGAGCTGTTTTTT
TRBV4-1,.,TRBJ1-6,TRBD1,CASSQEGDSQPPLHF,TGCGCCAGCAGCCAAGAAGGGGACAGCCAACCACCCCTCCACTTT
TRBV5-1,.,TRBJ1-2,.,CASSWNPQADLNGYTF,TGCGCCAGCAGCTGGAATCCACAGGCCGACCTTAATGGCTACACCTTC
TRBV30,.,TRBJ1-1,.,CAWSVPGGQKAFF,TGTGCCTGGAGTGTACCGGGGGGGCAAAAAGCTTTCTTT
TRBV2,.,TRBJ1-6,.,CASSREGGINSPLHF,TGTGCCAGCAGTCGAGAGGGAGGGATTAATTCACCCCTCCACTTT
TRBV5-1,.,TRBJ1-6,TRBD1,CASSLRQGWDSPLHF,TGCGCCAGCAGCTTAAGACAGGGCTGGGATTCACCCCTCCACTTT
TRBV18,.,TRBJ2-5,.,CASSPLRSQETQYF,TGTGCCAGCTCACCACTACGGTCACAAGAGACCCAGTACTTC
TRBV5-1,.,TRBJ1-3,.,CASSLGPGISGNTIYF,TGCGCCAGCAGCTTAGGTCCGGGAATCTCTGGAAACACCATATATTTT
TRBV5-1,.,TRBJ1-2,TRBD1,CASGTGGYGYTF,TGCGCCAGCGGGACAGGGGGGTATGGCTACACCTTC
TRBV5-1,once,TRBJ2-5,.,CASFPGHAQETQYF,TGCGCCAGCTTTCCGGGACACGCACAAGAGACCCAGTACTTC
TRBV14,.,TRBJ2-5,.,CASSQVTGLETQYF,TGTGCCAGCAGCCAAGTAACGGGTCTAGAGACCCAGTACTTC
TRBV7-3,once,TRBJ2-2,.,CASSLWPRGGTGELFF,TGTGCCAGCAGCTTATGGCCGCGGGGTGGCACCGGGGAGCTGTTTTTT
TRBV7-3,.,TRBJ2-3,.,CASSRSGHSTDTQYF,TGTGCCAGCAGCCGTAGCGGTCATAGCACAGATACGCAGTATTTT
TRBV5-1,.,TRBJ1-4,.,CASSFGGADEKLFF,TGCGCCAGCAGCTTTGGGGGGGCAGATGAAAAACTGTTTTTT
TRBV7-2,.,TRBJ2-1,TRBD2,CASSLRLAGVVANEQFF,TGTGCCAGCAGCTTGAGACTAGCGGGAGTGGTGGCAAATGAGCAGTTCTTC
TRBV18,.,TRBJ2-1,.,CASSPQYTGEEQFF,TGTGCCAGCTCACCACAGTACACGGGGGAAGAGCAGTTCTTC